In its sample, the clone carrying this T cell receptor (beta chain) was seen once. Study processing details: Amplification of reference gene primers provided the estimated nucleated cell counts. Clones were sequenced by immunoSEQ multiplex PCR, and TCRdb holds only the in-frame ones, with some missing. V, J and clone size are taken as reported in that table, and D and trimming were inferred from the DNA itself. The data contain fewer than 300,000 clones, 80% to 85% of them seen just once; the ten biggest clones take up around 3%. The sample is drawn from a study of blood T cell repertoires in COVID-19. Study details: From T cells, B-cell-depleted T cells, or PBMCs came the material, which was cDNA or gDNA.

J gave up 5 bases and V 3 bases, and 7 bases lay outside the gene matches. The CDR3 loop spans 14 amino acids. Germline-derived CDR1 and CDR2 are SGDLS and YYNGEE. The V and J genes are TRBV9 and TRBJ2-7; 8 positions agree with TRBD1. Sequencing was performed on peripheral blood. This TCR was recovered from a woman in her sixties or seventies with active or convalescent COVID-19. This chain's CDR3 is CASSAADRVDEQYF. The DNA of the CDR3 is TGTGCCAGCAGCGCCGCGGACAGGGTCGACGAGCAGTACTTC.